A selection of T cell receptor beta chains follows, all from one sample in a study of shared clonotypes between healthy human individuals. The protocol was immunoSEQ multiplex PCR, while the TCRdb copy is restricted to in-frame clones and leaves out a portion. The table lists about 1 million clones, under 80% of them singletons. Material: memory CD4+ T cells sorted from blood. The receptors were sampled from a young man in good health. Each CDR3 is given with its conserved first and last residue. A D gene is named only where the DNA matches it firmly. Size tells how often a clone was seen (once, few, many) or the class of an expanded clone, and some rows leave it out.

size	J	V	D	DNA	CDR3
-	TRBJ2-7	TRBV5-5	TRBD2	TGTGCCAGCAGCCAGGGACTAGCGGGAGAATACGAGCAGTACTTC	CASSQGLAGEYEQYF
-	TRBJ1-1	TRBV7-9	TRBD1	TGTGCCAGCAGCTTTTCAGGGGGTAAGACTGAAGCTTTCTTT	CASSFSGGKTEAFF
once	TRBJ2-1	TRBV2	-	TGTGCCAGCAGAGTAGCAGACAGCTCCTACAATGAGCAGTTCTTC	CASRVADSSYNEQFF
many	TRBJ1-1	TRBV6-1	-	TGTGCCAGCAGTGATACCTTCGACAGGGAAGCTTTCTTT	CASSDTFDREAFF
-	TRBJ2-2	TRBV6-5	-	TGTGCCAGCAGCCCCGGACTAATCGGGGAGCTGTTTTTT	CASSPGLIGELFF
-	TRBJ1-1	TRBV5-5	-	TGTGCCAGCAGCTTGGCGGGGTGGTTGACTGAAGCTTTCTTT	CASSLAGWLTEAFF
few	TRBJ2-5	TRBV7-9	-	TGTGCCAGCAGCTTAGGGCGGCAGGTTCAAGAGACCCAGTACTTC	CASSLGRQVQETQYF
-	TRBJ1-2	TRBV29-1	-	TGCAGCGTTGTCCGACAGGACTCTAACTATGGCTACACCTTC	CSVVRQDSNYGYTF
-	TRBJ1-2	TRBV7-3	-	TGTGCCAGCAGCTTAACGTTGTCAGCTAACTATGGCTACACCTTC	CASSLTLSANYGYTF
-	TRBJ2-3	TRBV12-2	-	TGTGCAAGTCGCTTAGGCCTTAACGTTAGCGGGAGTCCCAACACAGATACGCAGTATTTT	CASRLGLNVSGSPNTDTQYF
-	TRBJ1-1	TRBV4-1	-	TGCGCCAGCAGCCAAATATTAGGGGCGAACACTGAAGCTTTCTTT	CASSQILGANTEAFF
few	TRBJ2-5	TRBV5-1	-	TGCGCCAGCAGCTTGGACAGCCTTCCCCAAGAGACCCAGTACTTC	CASSLDSLPQETQYF
-	TRBJ1-3	TRBV9	-	TGTGCCAGCAGCGCCCTGGAGCTCGGAAACACCATATATTTT	CASSALELGNTIYF
-	TRBJ2-2	TRBV5-5	TRBD2	TGTGCCAGCAGCTTGGCCGGCGGGGGGCACACCGGGGAGCTGTTTTTT	CASSLAGGGHTGELFF
-	TRBJ1-6	TRBV19	-	TGTGCCAGTAGGCCGGGACCCGAAGACTCACCCCTCCACTTT	CASRPGPEDSPLHF
-	TRBJ2-5	TRBV6-5	-	TGTGCCAGCAGTTATTCGACAGGACAAGAGACCCAGTACTTC	CASSYSTGQETQYF
few	TRBJ1-5	TRBV19	TRBD1	TGTGCCAGTAGTATGACCCGACCCCCTCCGACAGGGGAATATTTCAATCAGCCCCAGCATTTT	CASSMTRPPPTGEYFNQPQHF
-	TRBJ1-3	TRBV6-1	-	TGTGCCAGCAGTGAAGATCCGAGGGGGAAGGCCTCTGGAAACACCATATATTTT	CASSEDPRGKASGNTIYF
-	TRBJ1-5	TRBV15	-	TGTGCCACCAGCAGAGATAGGGGGGAGCAGCCCCAGCATTTT	CATSRDRGEQPQHF
-	TRBJ2-1	TRBV5-4	TRBD2	TGTGCCAGCAGCTTGACTGCGGGGAGGGATGAGCAGTTCTTC	CASSLTAGRDEQFF
-	TRBJ2-2	TRBV15	TRBD1	TGTGCCACCAGAAACCCGGGACAGGGGAACACCGGGGAGCTGTTTTTT	CATRNPGQGNTGELFF
-	TRBJ2-7	TRBV2	TRBD1	TGTGCCAGCAGCGGGACAGGGAGCTCCTACGAGCAGTACTTC	CASSGTGSSYEQYF
-	TRBJ2-7	TRBV2	-	TGTGCCAGCAAACCGGGACGGGTGGACTCCTACGAGCAGTACTTC	CASKPGRVDSYEQYF
once	TRBJ2-7	TRBV7-2	TRBD1	TGTGCCAGCAGCTCGGGGACAGGGGTCCACGAGCAGTACTTC	CASSSGTGVHEQYF
-	TRBJ1-5	TRBV19	-	TGTGCCAGTAGCATACACCGGGACCCGAATCAGCCCCAGCATTTT	CASSIHRDPNQPQHF
-	TRBJ1-2	TRBV2	-	TGTGCCAGCAGCGTGACCGGTAACTATGGCTACACCTTC	CASSVTGNYGYTF
-	TRBJ1-1	TRBV7-9	TRBD1	TGTGCCAGCAGCCGAGCTAGAGGGACAGTGAACACTGAAGCTTTCTTT	CASSRARGTVNTEAFF
-	TRBJ1-1	TRBV2	-	TGTGCCAGCAGCCAAACAGCCTTTGAAGCTTTCTTT	CASSQTAFEAFF
-	TRBJ2-1	TRBV7-9	TRBD2	TGTGCCAGCAGCATGGGAGGGAACAATGAGCAGTTCTTC	CASSMGGNNEQFF
-	TRBJ2-5	TRBV10-3	TRBD2	TGTGCCATCAGTGAACGGGGGGGAGAGACCCAGTACTTC	CAISERGGETQYF
few	TRBJ1-5	TRBV6-6	TRBD1	TGTGCCAGCAGTCGGGACAGGGCGGGGGATCAGCCCCAGCATTTT	CASSRDRAGDQPQHF
-	TRBJ2-7	TRBV5-1	TRBD2	TGCGCCAGCAGCTTGGGGACTAGCGGGGGGAACACCTACGAGCAGTACTTC	CASSLGTSGGNTYEQYF
-	TRBJ2-1	TRBV7-8	TRBD1	TGTGCCAGCAGCTTATTGCCGGACAGGCAGTACAATGAGCAGTTCTTC	CASSLLPDRQYNEQFF
-	TRBJ1-2	TRBV6-1	-	TGTGCCAGCAGTGAGACACAGACGAGCACCTATGGCTACACCTTC	CASSETQTSTYGYTF
-	TRBJ2-2	TRBV7-9	-	TGTGCCAGCAGCTTAAGACGGAGCGGGGAGCTGTTTTTT	CASSLRRSGELFF
-	TRBJ2-7	TRBV10-1	-	TGCGCCAGCAGTGAGGGCGGGAACTCCTACGAGCAGTACTTC	CASSEGGNSYEQYF
-	TRBJ2-2	TRBV10-3	-	TGTGCCATCAGTGAGTCGATTAGGGGAAACGGGGAGCTGTTTTTT	CAISESIRGNGELFF
-	TRBJ2-3	TRBV5-1	TRBD2	TGCGCCAGCAGTGGGGGGGCAGATACGCAGTATTTT	CASSGGADTQYF
many	TRBJ2-3	TRBV9	-	TGTGCCAGCAGCGTAGAGGCCGGCAGCACAGATACGCAGTATTTT	CASSVEAGSTDTQYF
-	TRBJ1-4	TRBV27	TRBD1	TGTGCCAGCAGTTTTGGACAGGCGAATGAAAAACTGTTTTTT	CASSFGQANEKLFF
-	TRBJ1-5	TRBV10-3	-	TGTGCCACCTCACAGGGCAATCAGCCCCAGCATTTT	CATSQGNQPQHF
-	TRBJ2-7	TRBV14	TRBD1	TGTGCCAGCAGCCCCACAGGGGGGTACCACGAGCAGTACTTC	CASSPTGGYHEQYF
-	TRBJ2-1	TRBV4-1	TRBD2	TGCGCCAGCAGCCACGCCGTGGGACTAGCGGGAAACAATGAGCAGTTCTTC	CASSHAVGLAGNNEQFF
-	TRBJ1-4	TRBV5-1	-	TGCGCCAGCAGCTTGGACGGCAGGGCAGATGAAAAACTGTTTTTT	CASSLDGRADEKLFF
few	TRBJ2-3	TRBV7-2	TRBD1	TGTGCCAGCAGCTTAGTCGGGGCAGGGACAGTTACAGATACGCAGTATTTT	CASSLVGAGTVTDTQYF
once	TRBJ1-5	TRBV21-1	-	TGTGCCAGCAAACGAGGGGATTGGGATCAGCCCCAGCATTTT	CASKRGDWDQPQHF
-	TRBJ1-5	TRBV19	-	TGTGCCAGTAGTACGGTGTCGGGCAATCAGCCCCAGCATTTT	CASSTVSGNQPQHF
-	TRBJ2-7	TRBV19	TRBD1	TGTGCCAGTAGACCGGGACAGAATGGCGAGCAGTACTTC	CASRPGQNGEQYF
-	TRBJ1-1	TRBV4-1	-	TGCGCCAGCAGCCAGGGGACATCTAACACTGAAGCTTTCTTT	CASSQGTSNTEAFF
few	TRBJ2-2	TRBV18	-	TGTGCCAGCTCACCACCTTGGGGAGTGAACACCGGGGAGCTGTTTTTT	CASSPPWGVNTGELFF
-	TRBJ2-5	TRBV5-6	-	TGTGCCAGCAGCTTGGGGGGCAGTGTCGAAGAGACCCAGTACTTC	CASSLGGSVEETQYF
-	TRBJ1-1	TRBV7-9	-	TGTGCCAGCAGCTTCGAGGTTCACGGCACTGAAGCTTTCTTT	CASSFEVHGTEAFF
once	TRBJ2-7	TRBV6-5	-	TGTGCCACCAGGGGGGCTGGGAGCTCCTACGAGCAGTACTTC	CATRGAGSSYEQYF
-	TRBJ1-6	TRBV6-1	-	TGTGCCAGCAGTGAGGCAGGGGCGGATACTTCACCCCTCCACTTT	CASSEAGADTSPLHF
-	TRBJ2-7	TRBV18	-	TGTGCCAGCTCACGAGAGTCACCCTACGAGCAGTACTTC	CASSRESPYEQYF
-	TRBJ2-1	TRBV15	-	TGTGCCACCAGTAGTAAAGGCGACAATGAGCAGTTCTTC	CATSSKGDNEQFF